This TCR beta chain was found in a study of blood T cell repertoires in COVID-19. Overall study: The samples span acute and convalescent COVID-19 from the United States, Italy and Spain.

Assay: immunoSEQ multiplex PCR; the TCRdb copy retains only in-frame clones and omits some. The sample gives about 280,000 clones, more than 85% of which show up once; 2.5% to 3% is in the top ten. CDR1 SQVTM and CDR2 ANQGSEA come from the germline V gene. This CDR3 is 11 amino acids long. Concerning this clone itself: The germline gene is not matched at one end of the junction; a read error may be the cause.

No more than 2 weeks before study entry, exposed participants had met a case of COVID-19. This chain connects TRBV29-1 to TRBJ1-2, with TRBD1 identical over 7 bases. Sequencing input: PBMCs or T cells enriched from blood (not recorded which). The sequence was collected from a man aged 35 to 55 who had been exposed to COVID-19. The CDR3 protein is CSVEVLGTVSF. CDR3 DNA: TGCAGCGTTGAAGTACTCGGGACAGTGAGCTTC.